Reported below is one T cell receptor (beta chain). This sample was taken from a study of early T cells in non-severe SARS-CoV-2 infection. TCRdb reprocessed the 5' RACE reads via MiXCR and lists one record per CDR3 protein. The sample gives over 45,000 distinct CDR3 sequences, roughly 7.1% of which show up once; 10% is in the top ten. CDR3 size: 14 residues. The V gene lost 3 bases and the J gene lost 5 bases, with 10 bases spanning the gap. Material: whole blood, obtained at baseline. This clonotype was sampled from an adult who was a healthcare worker with PCR-confirmed SARS-CoV-2 infection or an uninfected control (not recorded which). V usage is TRBV12-3 or TRBV12-4 and J usage is TRBJ1-4; D gene uncertain. In DNA, the CDR3 is TGTGCCAGCAGTTTCCGGGCCGTCAATGAAAAACTGTTTTTT. It translates to CASSFRAVNEKLFF.